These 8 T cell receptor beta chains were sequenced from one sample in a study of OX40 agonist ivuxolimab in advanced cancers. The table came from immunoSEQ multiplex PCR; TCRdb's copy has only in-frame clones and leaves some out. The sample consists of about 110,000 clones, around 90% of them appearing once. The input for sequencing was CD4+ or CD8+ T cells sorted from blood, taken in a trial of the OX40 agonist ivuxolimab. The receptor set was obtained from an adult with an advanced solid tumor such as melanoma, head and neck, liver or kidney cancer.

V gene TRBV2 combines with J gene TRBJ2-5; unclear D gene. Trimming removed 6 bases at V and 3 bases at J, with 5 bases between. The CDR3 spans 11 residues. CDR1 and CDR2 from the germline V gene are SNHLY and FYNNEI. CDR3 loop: CASRREETQYF. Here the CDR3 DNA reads TGTGCCAGCAGGAGAGAAGAGACCCAGTACTTC. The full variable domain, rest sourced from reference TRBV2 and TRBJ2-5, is EPEVTQTPSHQVTQMGQEVILRCVPISNHLYFYWYRQILGQKVEFLVSFYNNEISEKSEIFDDQFSVERPDGSNFTLKIRSTKLEDSAMYFCASRREETQYFGPGTRLLVL.

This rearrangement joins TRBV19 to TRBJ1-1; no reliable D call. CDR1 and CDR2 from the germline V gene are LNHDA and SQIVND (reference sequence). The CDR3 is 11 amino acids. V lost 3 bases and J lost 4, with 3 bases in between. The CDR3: CASSMITEAFF. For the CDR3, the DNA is TGTGCCAGTAGTATGATCACTGAAGCTTTCTTT.

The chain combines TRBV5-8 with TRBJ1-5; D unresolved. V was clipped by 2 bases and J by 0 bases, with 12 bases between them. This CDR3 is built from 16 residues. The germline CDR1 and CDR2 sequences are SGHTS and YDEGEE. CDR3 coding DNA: TGTGCCAGCAGCTTCCGGGCACAATATAGCAATCAGCCCCAGCATTTT. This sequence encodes CASSFRAQYSNQPQHF.

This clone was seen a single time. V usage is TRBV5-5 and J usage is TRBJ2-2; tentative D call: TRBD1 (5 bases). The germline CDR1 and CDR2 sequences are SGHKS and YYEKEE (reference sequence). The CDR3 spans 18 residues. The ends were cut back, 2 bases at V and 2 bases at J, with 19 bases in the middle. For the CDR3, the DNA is TGTGCCAGCAGCTTTCGTGCATGGGGCGTTGGTAACACCGGGGAGCTGTTTTTT. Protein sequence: CASSFRAWGVGNTGELFF. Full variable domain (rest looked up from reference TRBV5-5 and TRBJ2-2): DAGVTQSPTHLIKTRGQQVTLRCSPISGHKSVSWYQQVLGQGPQFIFQYYEKEERGRGNFPDRFSARQFPNYSSELNVNALLLGDSALYLCASSFRAWGVGNTGELFFGEGSRLTVL.

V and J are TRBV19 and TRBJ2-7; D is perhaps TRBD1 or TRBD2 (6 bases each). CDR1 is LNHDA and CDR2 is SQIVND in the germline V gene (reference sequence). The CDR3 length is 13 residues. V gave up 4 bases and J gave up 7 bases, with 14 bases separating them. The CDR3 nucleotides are TGTGCCAGTAGTACCACTAGAGGGGGGGAGCAGTACTTC. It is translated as CASSTTRGGEQYF.

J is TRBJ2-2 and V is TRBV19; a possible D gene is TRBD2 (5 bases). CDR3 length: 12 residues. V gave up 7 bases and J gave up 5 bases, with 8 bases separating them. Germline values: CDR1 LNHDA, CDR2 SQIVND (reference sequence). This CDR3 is CASKLGTGELFF. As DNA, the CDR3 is TGTGCCAGTAAACTAGGAACCGGGGAGCTGTTTTTT.

The CDR3 nucleotides read TGTGCCAGCAGCTTGGCGGGGACCGGCTCTGGAAACACCATATATTTT. Amino acid sequence: CASSLAGTGSGNTIYF. This chain uses TRBV5-5 with TRBJ1-3; tentative D call: TRBD1 (5 bases). The germline V and J ends were trimmed by 0 bases and 0 bases, with 10 bases remaining between them. In germline, CDR1 is SGHKS, CDR2 YYEKEE (reference sequence). The CDR3 sequence is 16 residues long.

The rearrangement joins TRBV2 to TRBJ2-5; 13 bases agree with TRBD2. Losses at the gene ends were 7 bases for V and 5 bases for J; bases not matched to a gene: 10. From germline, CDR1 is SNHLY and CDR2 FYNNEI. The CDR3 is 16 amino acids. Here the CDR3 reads CASTATSGGPRETQYF. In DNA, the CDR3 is TGTGCCAGCACCGCGACTAGCGGGGGGCCGCGGGAGACCCAGTACTTC.